What follows is one T cell receptor beta chain and its context. Antigen unknown. The sample comes from a study of T cell repertoires in cytomegalovirus infection. Across the whole study: Shared public TCR beta signatures pointed to both CMV infection and a matching HLA type. General study points: Carriers of CMV plus the relevant HLA were identified by cumulative public TCR beta family frequency. HLA-C-restricted, CMV-specific TCR beta clonotypes were dominant ex vivo.

In TCRdb, the reads were re-called with MiXCR into one record per CDR3 protein. Of approximately 910,000 distinct CDR3 sequences listed, about a third are singletons. Trimming pared 1 base from V and 4 bases from J, leaving 18 bases between. Germline CDR1 SNHLY, CDR2 FYNNEI. CDR3 length equals 17 residues. V is TRBV2 and J is TRBJ2-3; D is tentatively TRBD1 or TRBD2 (5 bases each). This TCR came from a human donor in good health (CMV status not recorded). Some clones in this sample may be carry-over from other donors' samples. The source material was cultured CD8+ T cells from PBMCs, sampled from culture after CMV antigen stimulation. The CDR3 DNA sequence: TGTGCCAGCAGTGAAGATGGGAGCAGGGCGGTGGCAGATACGCAGTATTTT. This translates into CASSEDGSRAVADTQYF. Filled out from reference TRBV2 and TRBJ2-3, the complete variable domain reads EPEVTQTPSHQVTQMGQEVILRCVPISNHLYFYWYRQILGQKVEFLVSFYNNEISEKSEIFDDQFSVERPDGSNFTLKIRSTKLEDSAMYFCASSEDGSRAVADTQYFGPGTRLTVL.